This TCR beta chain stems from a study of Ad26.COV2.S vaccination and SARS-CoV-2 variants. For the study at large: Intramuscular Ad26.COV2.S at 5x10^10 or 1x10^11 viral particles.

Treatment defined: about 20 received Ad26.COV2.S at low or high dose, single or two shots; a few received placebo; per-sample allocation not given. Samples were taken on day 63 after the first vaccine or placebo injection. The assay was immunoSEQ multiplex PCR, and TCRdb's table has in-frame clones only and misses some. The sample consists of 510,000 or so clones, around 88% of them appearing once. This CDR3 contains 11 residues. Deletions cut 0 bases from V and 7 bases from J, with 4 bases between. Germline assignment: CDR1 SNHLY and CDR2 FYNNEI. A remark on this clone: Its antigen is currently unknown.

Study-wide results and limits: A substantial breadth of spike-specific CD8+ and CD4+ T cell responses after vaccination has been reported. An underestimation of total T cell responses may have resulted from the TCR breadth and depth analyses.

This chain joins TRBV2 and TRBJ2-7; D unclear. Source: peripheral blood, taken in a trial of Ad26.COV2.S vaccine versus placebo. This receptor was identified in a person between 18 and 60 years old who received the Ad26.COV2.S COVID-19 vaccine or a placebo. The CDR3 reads CASSEAGEQYF. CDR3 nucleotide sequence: TGTGCCAGCAGTGAAGCGGGGGAGCAGTACTTC.